This is a list of T cell receptor beta chains from one sample in a study of cytomegalovirus exposure and HLA in healthy donors. Assay used: immunoSEQ multiplex PCR; TCRdb lists only in-frame clones, some missing. The sample has roughly 90,000 clones, 70% to 85% seen once. The sequencing sample was made of PBMCs. The receptors here all came from a man aged 30 to 39 in good health and CMV-seropositive. The CDR3 runs from the conserved cysteine through the conserved F or W. A D gene is named only where the DNA matches it firmly. Clone size, where shown, is once, few, many, or a class for clones that have expanded.

size	V	D	J	length	DNA	CDR3
NA	TRBV19	TRBD1	TRBJ2-2	17	TGTGCCAGTAGTATCGTTGGGCACAGGGGGGACACCGGGGAGCTGTTTTTT	CASSIVGHRGDTGELFF
NA	TRBV30	NA	TRBJ1-2	15	TGTGCCTGGAGTGAAACCGGGGGTCTGAACTATGGCTACACCTTC	CAWSETGGLNYGYTF
NA	TRBV19	NA	TRBJ1-5	15	TGTGCCAGTAGTGCCAGTAGCACTAGCAATCAGCCCCAGAATTTT	CASSASSTSNQPQNF
NA	TRBV28	TRBD1	TRBJ2-1	15	TGTGCCAGCAGTCCGGGGGGACAGGGGGAGGCTGAGCAGTTCTTC	CASSPGGQGEAEQFF
NA	TRBV7-8	NA	TRBJ2-1	15	TGTGCCAGCAGCTACCGGCCGGGGACCTACAATGAGCAGTTCTTC	CASSYRPGTYNEQFF
once	TRBV5-1	TRBD1	TRBJ2-7	13	TGCGCCAGTAAACGGGACAGGGGCTACGAGCAGTACTTC	CASKRDRGYEQYF
NA	TRBV5-4	TRBD2	TRBJ2-3	15	TGTGCCAGCAGCTTGGCCGGGACTAGCGGGGTCGGGGAGTATTTT	CASSLAGTSGVGEYF
NA	TRBV6-5	NA	TRBJ1-1	11	TGTGCCAGCAGCCGGGGGGATCTCGCTTTCTTT	CASSRGDLAFF
once	TRBV5-4	TRBD1	TRBJ2-5	15	TGTGCCAGCAGCTTGCCCACAGGGGGCAGAGAGACCCAGTACTTC	CASSLPTGGRETQYF
NA	TRBV7-2	TRBD2	TRBJ2-2	15	TGTGCCAGCAGCCCCCGACTAGCGGCCGCCGGGGAGCTGTTTTTT	CASSPRLAAAGELFF
NA	TRBV7-2	TRBD2	TRBJ2-7	16	TGTGCCAGCAGCTCAGCTGGGCTAGCGGGAGGGTATGAGCAGTACTTC	CASSSAGLAGGYEQYF
NA	TRBV5-4	TRBD1	TRBJ1-3	15	TGTGCCAGCAGACCGGACAGGACCTCTGGAAACACCATATATTTT	CASRPDRTSGNTIYF
once	TRBV30	TRBD2	TRBJ2-1	15	TGTGCCTGGAGTCCCGGGACTAATCAAGGGAATGAGCAGTTCTTC	CAWSPGTNQGNEQFF
NA	TRBV5-1	NA	TRBJ1-1	14	TGCGCCAGCAGCTTGGACGGGATGGTCACTGAAGCTTTCTTT	CASSLDGMVTEAFF
NA	TRBV27	NA	TRBJ2-7	15	TGTGCCAGCAGTTTGACCCCGCCTAGCGCCTACGAGCAGTACTTC	CASSLTPPSAYEQYF
NA	TRBV7-6	NA	TRBJ2-3	16	TGTGCCAGCAGCTTAGAGTCTGCAGGGACTGGAGATACGCAGTATTTT	CASSLESAGTGDTQYF
NA	TRBV5-1	NA	TRBJ2-1	14	TGCGCCAGCAGCTTGGTGGCTAGCCGCAATGAGCAGTTCTTC	CASSLVASRNEQFF
NA	TRBV4-1	NA	TRBJ1-4	15	TGCGCCAGCAGCCAAGATTCAGGGGAAGGAGAAAAACTGTTTTTT	CASSQDSGEGEKLFF
NA	TRBV27	NA	TRBJ2-7	15	TGTGCCAGCAGTATTTCAGGGGCCCCTTCCTACGAGCAGTACTTC	CASSISGAPSYEQYF
NA	TRBV5-1	NA	TRBJ2-5	17	TGCGCCAGCAGCCTGGTTTTCTCGACCGGTCGGGGGGAGACCCAGTACTTC	CASSLVFSTGRGETQYF
few	TRBV7-6	NA	TRBJ2-3	15	TGTGCCAGCAGCCCCTTGGGGCGGCCCACAGATACGCAGTATTTT	CASSPLGRPTDTQYF
NA	TRBV7-9	TRBD2	TRBJ2-7	16	TGTTCCAGCAGCCCGGATCCGGGACTAGCGGGCTACGAGCAGTACTTC	CSSSPDPGLAGYEQYF
NA	TRBV6-6	TRBD2	TRBJ2-1	15	TGTGCCAGCAGCCCCCGGGGGGGCGAATACAATGAGCAGTTCTTC	CASSPRGGEYNEQFF
NA	TRBV5-1	TRBD1	TRBJ2-7	15	TGCGCCAGCAGCTTGGAGGGGGACAGGGCCTACGAGCAGTACTTC	CASSLEGDRAYEQYF
NA	TRBV7-3	TRBD2	TRBJ2-5	16	TGTGCCAGCAGCTTATATGGCGGGGGGGCTGTAGAGACCCAGTACTTC	CASSLYGGGAVETQYF
NA	TRBV7-3	NA	TRBJ2-1	13	TGTGCCAGCAGCTTAACAGGAGCAAATGAGCAGTTCTTC	CASSLTGANEQFF
NA	TRBV19	TRBD1	TRBJ1-2	16	TGTGCCAGTAGTATACCAACGGGACAGGGCCACTATGGCTACACCTTC	CASSIPTGQGHYGYTF
NA	TRBV5-8	NA	TRBJ1-2	12	TGTGCCAGCACCTCCTACCTGAGTGGCTACACCTTC	CASTSYLSGYTF
NA	TRBV6-5	TRBD1	TRBJ1-3	15	TGTGCCAGCAGTTCTCGACAGGGGGCTGGAAACACCATATATTTT	CASSSRQGAGNTIYF
NA	TRBV14	TRBD1	TRBJ2-5	15	TGTGCCAGCAGCCGCGTTGTAGGGGGCTGGGAGACCCAGTACTTC	CASSRVVGGWETQYF
once	TRBV6-1	NA	TRBJ1-5	14	TGTGCCAGCTTTCGAGGGTATGGAGGGCAGCCCCAGCATTTT	CASFRGYGGQPQHF
few	TRBV9	NA	TRBJ1-2	15	TGTGCCAGCAGCGTAGATGCACAGGTCCCTTGGGGCTACACCTTC	CASSVDAQVPWGYTF
NA	TRBV28	NA	TRBJ1-1	15	TGTGCCAGCAGTTTGGGTGGGAGCGCGAACACTGAAGCTTTCTTT	CASSLGGSANTEAFF
few	TRBV29-1	NA	TRBJ1-3	14	TGCAGCGTTGAAGATGGGGGCGCCGGAAACACCATATATTTT	CSVEDGGAGNTIYF
NA	TRBV5-6	NA	TRBJ1-5	14	TGTGCCAGCAGCTCTACAGGGCGTGGACAGCCCCAGCATTTT	CASSSTGRGQPQHF
few	TRBV28	TRBD1	TRBJ2-7	13	TGTGCCAGCAATTTGGGACAGTTCTACGAGCAGTACTTC	CASNLGQFYEQYF
NA	TRBV5-1	TRBD1	TRBJ2-7	14	TGCGCCAGCAGAATCCGGGACAGCACCTACGAGCAGTACTTC	CASRIRDSTYEQYF
NA	TRBV7-3	NA	TRBJ2-1	15	TGTGCCAGCAGCTTGGGACTGCCTCATTACAATGAGCAGTTCTTC	CASSLGLPHYNEQFF
NA	TRBV19	TRBD1	TRBJ1-1	13	TGTGCCAGTAGCGGACAGGTGAACACTGAAGCTTTCTTT	CASSGQVNTEAFF
NA	TRBV15	TRBD1	TRBJ1-2	15	TGTGCCACCAGCCGGGACAGGGAGACTAACTATGGCTACACCTTC	CATSRDRETNYGYTF
NA	TRBV5-4	TRBD2	TRBJ2-7	17	TGTGCCAGCAGCCTGGGGGGAGGTAGCGGGGGGAACTACGAGCAGTACTTC	CASSLGGGSGGNYEQYF
NA	TRBV19	NA	TRBJ1-1	13	TGTGCCAGTAGTATCCAGGTCGACACTGAAGCTTTCTTT	CASSIQVDTEAFF
NA	TRBV9	TRBD1	TRBJ1-2	14	TGTGCCAGCAGTGCGAGACAGGGAAGTTATGGCTACACCTTC	CASSARQGSYGYTF
NA	TRBV29-1	TRBD1	TRBJ2-5	13	TGCAGCGAGCGACAGGGAACTCAAGAGACCCAGTACTTC	CSERQGTQETQYF
NA	TRBV29-1	NA	TRBJ2-7	12	TGCAGCGCTGAGGACAGCCGCTACGAGCAGTACTTC	CSAEDSRYEQYF
NA	TRBV5-1	TRBD2	TRBJ2-3	17	TGCGCCAGCAGCCTACGTGCTAGCGGGAGCGGGCCAGATACGCAGTATTTT	CASSLRASGSGPDTQYF
NA	TRBV30	NA	TRBJ1-2	13	TGTGCCTGGAGTGTAGGCAGGGAACATGGCTACACCTTC	CAWSVGREHGYTF
NA	TRBV27	NA	TRBJ2-7	14	TGTGCCAGCAGTTTAGGATCAGGGAACTACGAGCAGTACTTC	CASSLGSGNYEQYF
NA	TRBV25-1	NA	TRBJ2-1	13	TGTGCCAGCAGTGAGGGGGGATACAATGAGCAGTTCTTC	CASSEGGYNEQFF
NA	TRBV2	TRBD2	TRBJ2-2	14	TGTGCCAGTAGGACTAGCGGGACTAACGGGGAGCTGTTTTTT	CASRTSGTNGELFF
NA	TRBV5-4	NA	TRBJ2-3	14	TGTGCCAGCAGCTCCAGACAGGGCACAGATACGCAGTATTTT	CASSSRQGTDTQYF
NA	TRBV28	NA	TRBJ1-4	12	TGTGCCAGCAGTTCCCAGGGTGAAAAACTGTTTTTT	CASSSQGEKLFF
NA	TRBV4-2	NA	TRBJ2-3	17	TGTGCCAGCAGCCAAGATCCTAAACCCTCCCGCACAGATACGCAGTATTTT	CASSQDPKPSRTDTQYF
NA	TRBV27	TRBD1	TRBJ1-2	17	TGTGCCAGCAGGGTCCTCAACGACAGGGTAGGATACGATGGCTACACCTTC	CASRVLNDRVGYDGYTF
NA	TRBV6-4	NA	TRBJ2-3	13	TGTGCCAGCAGTGACTCAGAGGCAGATACGCAGTATTTT	CASSDSEADTQYF
NA	TRBV5-6	NA	TRBJ1-1	13	TGTGCCAGCAGCTTTAACACGAACACTGAAGCTTTCTTT	CASSFNTNTEAFF
NA	TRBV20-1	TRBD1	TRBJ1-1	11	TGCAGTGCTAGGGACAGGGGTGAAGCTTTCTTT	CSARDRGEAFF
few	TRBV7-9	NA	TRBJ2-5	13	TGTGCCAGCAGCTTAGGTGGGGGGGAGACCCAGTACTTC	CASSLGGGETQYF
NA	TRBV7-2	TRBD1	TRBJ1-3	15	TGTGCCAGCAGCTTTGAGGGGGCGCACGGAAACACCATATATTTT	CASSFEGAHGNTIYF